A single sample is the source of the 6 T cell receptor beta chains below, sequenced in a study of radiotherapy plus CTLA-4 blockade in lung cancer (dated by TCRdb to the late 2010s). Library method: the immunoSEQ multiplex PCR assay. Held by TCRdb, this immuneACCESS table contains in-frame sequences only and omits some clones. Under half of the omission traces to an unresolved V gene where checked; the cause of the rest is unknown. In all, the sample holds 43,000 or so clones, and 73% of those were seen once. The ten largest clonotypes hold roughly 4% of the sample. This sample comprised peripheral blood, obtained from a patient treated with radiotherapy plus ipilimumab. The receptors originated from a human donor with non-small cell lung cancer who had a complete response to radiotherapy plus ipilimumab.

This rearrangement joins TRBV9 to TRBJ2-1, with 11 positions matching TRBD2. Trimming took 2 bases from V and 4 from J; bases not matched to a gene: 5. Germline CDR1 and CDR2: SGDLS and YYNGEE. The CDR3 spans 16 residues. This chain's CDR3 is CASSVGGTSGYNEQFF. The CDR3 nucleotides read TGTGCCAGCAGCGTTGGAGGGACTAGCGGTTACAATGAGCAGTTCTTC.

The chain recombines TRBV2 with TRBJ2-1, with D possibly matching TRBD1 (6 bases). The germline V gene has CDR1 SNHLY and CDR2 FYNNEI. This CDR3 is built from 13 residues. Trimming left V 6 bases short and J 2 bases short, with 8 bases between. The CDR3 sequence is CASSRTAYNEQFF. DNA of the CDR3: TGTGCCAGCAGCCGGACAGCCTACAATGAGCAGTTCTTC. The full variable domain, with the rest looked up from reference TRBV2 and TRBJ2-1, is EPEVTQTPSHQVTQMGQEVILRCVPISNHLYFYWYRQILGQKVEFLVSFYNNEISEKSEIFDDQFSVERPDGSNFTLKIRSTKLEDSAMYFCASSRTAYNEQFFGPGTRLTVL.

V usage is TRBV5-4 and J usage is TRBJ2-3, with D possibly TRBD1 on 8 matching bases. Trimming removed 3 bases at V and 1 base at J, with 15 bases between. CDR3 length: 16 amino acids. Germline V gene lookup returns CDR1 SGHNT and CDR2 YYREEE (reference sequence). Here the CDR3 DNA reads TGTGCCAGCAGCTCAGGACAGGGAGGGGGCACAGATACGCAGTATTTT. Translation gives CASSSGQGGGTDTQYF.

The chain is built from TRBV30 and TRBJ2-7, with D possibly matching TRBD2 (6 bases). The germline V and J ends were trimmed by 3 bases and 3 bases, with 12 bases remaining between them. The CDR3 covers 13 residues. The germline gives CDR1 GTSNPN, CDR2 SVGIG (reference sequence). The CDR3: CAWSASVHYEQYF. The CDR3 region has the DNA TGTGCCTGGAGCGCTAGCGTGCACTACGAGCAGTACTTC.

This chain links TRBV5-1 with TRBJ2-5; 7 nucleotides align to TRBD2. V lost 10 bases, J lost 3 bases, and 15 bases stayed unmatched. CDR1 and CDR2 from the germline V gene are SGHRS and YFSETQ. CDR3 length: 15 residues. The CDR3, as DNA: TGCGCCCTTCTCGGGGGGAGAATCCGGAAAGAGACCCAGTACTTC. It is translated as CALLGGRIRKETQYF.

The J gene is TRBJ2-1, the V gene TRBV18, with 8 nucleotides matching TRBD1. J lost 4 bases, V lost 2 bases, and 7 bases had no gene match. Germline V gives CDR1 KGHSH, CDR2 LQKENI. The CDR3 loop spans 16 amino acids. The CDR3 loop is CASSPFLDRVYNEQFF. Here the CDR3 DNA reads TGTGCCAGCTCACCATTTCTGGACAGGGTTTACAATGAGCAGTTCTTC.